This T cell receptor (beta chain) stems from a study of blood T cell repertoires in COVID-19. Turning to the study itself: COVID-19 samples from acute and convalescent phases originated in the United States, Italy and Spain.

Clones were sequenced by immunoSEQ multiplex PCR, and TCRdb holds only the in-frame ones, with some missing. The sample records around 340,000 clones, 80% to 90% being singletons. This CDR3 is 16 amino acids long. With 5 bases clipped from V and 7 bases from J, the junction kept 11 bases outside the gene matches. Germline lookup yields CDR1 SEHNR and CDR2 FQNEAQ (reference sequence). The chain carries TRBV7-9 and TRBJ2-1; the match to TRBD1 covers 10 bases. The source material was PBMCs or T cells enriched from blood (not recorded which). This clonotype was sampled from a woman in her 40s with acute COVID-19. The chain's CDR3 is CASSRRTGGLWNEQFF. For the CDR3, the DNA is TGTGCCAGCAGCCGGAGGACAGGGGGGCTTTGGAATGAGCAGTTCTTC. Based on the CDR3 plus reference TRBV7-9 and TRBJ2-1, the full variable domain is DTGVSQNPRHKITKRGQNVTFRCDPISEHNRLYWYRQTLGQGPEFLTYFQNEAQLEKSRLLSDRFSAERPKGSFSTLEIQRTEQGDSAMYLCASSRRTGGLWNEQFFGPGTRLTVL.